These 10 T cell receptor beta chains share one sample of origin, sequenced in a study of T cells in Graves' hyperthyroidism and ophthalmopathy. Amplified TCR beta CDR3 regions derived from RNA transcripts. Researchers ran a first-round RT-PCR on the TCR CDR3 using the HTBI primer set. MiXCR, run by TCRdb on the multiplex PCR reads, gives a single entry per CDR3 protein. This table has around 500,000 distinct CDR3 sequences, roughly 14% appearing once. The sequenced sample was blood. The receptors derive from a woman in her late teens or twenties with Graves' hyperthyroidism.

This clonotype appeared many times. The chain recombines TRBV20-1 with TRBJ2-1, with a tentative D call TRBD1 (6 bases). The length of the CDR3 is 17 residues. Trimming shortened V by 2 bases and J by 7 bases, and 24 bases separated the two germline ends. The germline V gene encodes CDR1 DFQATT and CDR2 SNEGSKA (reference sequence). The DNA for the CDR3 is TGCAGTGCTAGACCTTTCCGTCTCCAGGGGCGGAAGAATGAGCAGTTCTTC. Its translation: CSARPFRLQGRKNEQFF.

This CDR3 reads CSVDGTMDFPSTDTQYF. Here the CDR3 DNA reads TGCAGCGTTGACGGGACGATGGACTTCCCTAGCACAGATACGCAGTATTTT. This chain connects TRBV29-1 to TRBJ2-3; either TRBD1 or TRBD2 may supply D (5 bases each). CDR3 size: 17 residues. Germline V gene sequence: CDR1 SQVTM, CDR2 ANQGSEA. The germline V and J ends were trimmed by 3 bases and 0 bases, with 19 bases remaining between them.

This chain uses TRBV5-4 with TRBJ2-5, with D tentatively TRBD2 (5 bases). Trimming took 5 bases from V and 8 from J, leaving 13 bases between them. Germline loops: CDR1 SGHNT, CDR2 YYREEE (reference sequence). The CDR3 runs to 12 residues. The DNA for the CDR3 is TGTGCCAGCAGTGCGGGCTGGAGTACCCAGTACTTC. Translation gives CASSAGWSTQYF.

This clonotype was observed at least ten times. The CDR3 sequence is CASSPSGGAGNTIYF. CDR3 DNA: TGTGCCAGCAGCCCTAGCGGGGGGGCCGGAAACACCATATATTTT. The chain carries TRBV9 and TRBJ1-3; weak D call: TRBD1 (6 bases). The V end was cut by 4 bases, the J end by 4 bases, with 15 bases between. Germline V CDR1 and CDR2: SGDLS, YYNGEE. The CDR3 sequence is 15 residues long.

This clonotype was counted ten times or more. The chain couples TRBV7-8 to TRBJ2-3; 12 bases map to TRBD2. The CDR3 is 17 residues long. Germline loops: CDR1 SGHVS, CDR2 FQNEAQ. Losses at the gene ends were 1 base for V and 5 bases for J; bases not matched to a gene: 7. Written as DNA, the CDR3 is TGTGCCAGCAGCTTAGATCTAGCGGGAGGGACCGGAGATACGCAGTATTTT. Protein: CASSLDLAGGTGDTQYF.

This clonotype was found many times. The J gene is TRBJ2-1, the V gene TRBV2; D might be TRBD2 (6 bases). Germline values: CDR1 SNHLY, CDR2 FYNNEI. There are 12 residues in the CDR3. With 6 bases removed from V and 6 bases from J, the gap between germline ends came to 9 bases. DNA for the CDR3: TGTGCCAGCAGGGCCGGGAGCAATGAGCAGTTCTTC. Amino acids: CASRAGSNEQFF.

This clonotype occurred many times. The chain uses TRBV11-2 and TRBJ2-1, with 8 bases aligning to TRBD1. Germline CDR1 SGHAT, CDR2 FQNNGV. This CDR3 is built from 13 residues. V lost 8 bases and J lost 6; bases outside the gene matches: 6. The CDR3 protein is CASGADRVNEQFF. CDR3 in DNA: TGTGCCAGCGGGGCGGACAGGGTCAATGAGCAGTTCTTC.

This sequence joins TRBV4-1 and TRBJ1-3; unclear D gene. Germline CDR1 is MGHRA and CDR2 is YSYEKL. This CDR3 has 16 residues. V was clipped by 0 bases and J by 3 bases, with 12 bases between them. The CDR3 DNA reads TGCGCCAGCAGCCAAGACTTCCAGTCGGGTGGAAACACCATATATTTT. Protein: CASSQDFQSGGNTIYF.

This clonotype was picked up many times. The V gene is TRBV5-1, the J gene TRBJ2-1; the match to TRBD2 covers 11 bases. In germline, CDR1 is SGHRS, CDR2 YFSETQ. The CDR3 has 15 residues. Trimming cost V 3 bases and J 2 bases; bases outside gene matches: 1. CDR3 sequence: CASSWGLAAYNEQFF. CDR3 nucleotide sequence: TGCGCCAGCAGCTGGGGACTAGCGGCCTACAATGAGCAGTTCTTC.

This clonotype showed up just a few times. The chain uses TRBV7-9 and TRBJ2-1; a possible D gene is TRBD2 (5 bases). Germline V gene sequence: CDR1 SEHNR, CDR2 FQNEAQ (reference sequence). The ends were cut back, 6 bases at V and 0 bases at J, with 12 bases in the middle. This CDR3 has 15 amino acids. The CDR3 protein is CASSQDSFSYNEQFF. DNA for the CDR3: TGTGCCAGCAGTCAGGACTCATTCTCCTACAATGAGCAGTTCTTC.